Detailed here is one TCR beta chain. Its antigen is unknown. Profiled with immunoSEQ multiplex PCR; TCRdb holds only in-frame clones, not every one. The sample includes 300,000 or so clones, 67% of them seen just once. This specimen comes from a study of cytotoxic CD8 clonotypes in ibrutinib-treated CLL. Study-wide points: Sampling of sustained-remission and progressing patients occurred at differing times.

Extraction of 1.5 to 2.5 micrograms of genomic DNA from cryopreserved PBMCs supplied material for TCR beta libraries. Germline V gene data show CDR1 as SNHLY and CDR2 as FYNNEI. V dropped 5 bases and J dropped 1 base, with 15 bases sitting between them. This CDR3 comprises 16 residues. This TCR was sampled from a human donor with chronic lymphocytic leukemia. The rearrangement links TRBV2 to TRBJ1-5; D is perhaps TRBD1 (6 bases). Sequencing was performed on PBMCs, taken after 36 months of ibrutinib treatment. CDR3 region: CASSWGRGRSNQPQHF. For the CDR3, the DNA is TGTGCCAGCAGTTGGGGGCGGGGCCGAAGCAATCAGCCCCAGCATTTT.